The 10 T cell receptor beta chains presented below share a single source sample, sequenced in a study of tumor-infiltrating lymphocytes in primary liver carcinoma. A primer in the constant region served to generate TCR beta cDNA from 500 to 600 ng of total RNA. Sequencing libraries for TCR beta derived from three nested multiplex PCR rounds that used slightly modified ARM-PCR. Running about 11 cycles apiece, the first two PCR rounds relied on TRBV1-TRBV30 forward primers together with a C-beta reverse primer. TCRdb fed the multiplex PCR reads into MiXCR, producing one record per CDR3 protein. The sample contains 150,000 to 200,000 distinct CDR3 sequences, about 60% of which appear only once. Germline DNA was extracted too, while blood RNA derived from unsorted whole blood. Sequenced input: peripheral blood. These receptors all come from a man aged 40-55 years with primary liver carcinoma and hepatitis B virus infection.

The chain carries TRBV29-1 and TRBJ2-2, with 15 bases identical to TRBD2. The germline V gene encodes CDR1 SQVTM and CDR2 ANQGSEA. Trimming at V came to 6 bases and at J to 3 bases, leaving 8 bases not matched to a gene. This CDR3 has 17 amino acids. CDR3 amino acids: CSVAGLAGGKDTGELFF. In DNA form, the CDR3 reads TGCAGCGTGGCTGGACTAGCGGGAGGGAAGGACACCGGGGAGCTGTTTTTT.

Worth noting for this clonotype: A much bigger clone sits one base away, suggesting this may be a read error. CDR3 protein: CASISTPSSGGNYEQYF. CDR3 in DNA: TGTGCCAGCATCTCCACCCCCTCTAGCGGGGGGAACTACGAGCAGTACTTC. The rearrangement joins TRBV11-2 to TRBJ2-7; TRBD2 matches at 11 bases. This CDR3 comprises 17 residues. The V gene's germline CDR1 is SGHAT and CDR2 FQNNGV. V shed 7 bases and J 3 bases; nucleotides not matched to a gene: 14. The whole variable domain, remainder taken from reference TRBV11-2 and TRBJ2-7, is EAGVAQSPRYKIIEKRQSVAFWCNPISGHATLYWYQQILGQGPKLLIQFQNNGVVDDSQLPKDRFSAERLKGVDSTLKIQPAKLEDSAVYLCASISTPSSGGNYEQYFGPGTRLTVT.

This chain uses TRBV29-1 with TRBJ1-1; weak D call: TRBD1 (5 bases). CDR3 length: 14 residues. In germline, CDR1 is SQVTM, CDR2 ANQGSEA. Trimming pared 8 bases from V and 3 bases from J, leaving 19 bases between. CDR3 amino acids: CSIGGGWRYTEAFF. For the CDR3, the DNA is TGCAGCATTGGGGGTGGGTGGAGGTACACTGAAGCTTTCTTT.

Turning to this clonotype: A read error is possible here, since a much larger clone lies one base away. This chain connects TRBV11-2 to TRBJ2-3; 7 bases align to TRBD2. V was clipped by 0 bases and J by 11 bases; unmatched bases: 8. Germline-derived CDR1 and CDR2 are SGHAT and FQNNGV. The CDR3 spans 14 residues. The CDR3 reads CASSLDGGSGVQYF. CDR3 in DNA: TGTGCCAGCAGCTTAGATGGGGGAAGCGGGGTGCAGTATTTT.

This clonotype was counted ten times or more. The chain links TRBV11-2 to TRBJ2-1; D remains unclear. Germline V gives CDR1 SGHAT, CDR2 FQNNGV. This CDR3 has 11 amino acids. V lost 2 bases to trimming and J lost 8 bases, with 4 bases between them. The chain's CDR3 is CASSLRHEQFF. In nucleotides, the CDR3 is TGTGCCAGCAGCTTACGCCATGAGCAGTTCTTC.

This clonotype has more than one count but fewer than ten. The chain employs TRBV6-5 and TRBJ2-5, with 9 bases that match TRBD1. The CDR3 runs 14 residues. V shed 6 bases and J 2 bases; nucleotides not matched to a gene: 4. The V gene's germline CDR1 is MNHEY and CDR2 SVGAGI. In DNA form, the CDR3 reads TGTGCCAGCAGAGCCGGGACAGGGCAAGAGACCCAGTACTTC. It translates to CASRAGTGQETQYF.

This clonotype was seen repeatedly, ten times or more. The chain uses TRBV11-2 and TRBJ2-7; D call uncertain. Between the trimmed V and J ends, which lost 3 bases and 6 bases, there was a span of 9 bases. Germline V gene data show CDR1 as SGHAT and CDR2 as FQNNGV. The CDR3 extends over 12 amino acids. CDR3 bases: TGTGCCAGCAGCTTCCAGTGGAGCGAGCAGTACTTC. This gives the protein CASSFQWSEQYF.

The chain uses TRBV29-1 and TRBJ2-3, with D maybe TRBD1 (6 bases). Per the germline V gene, CDR1 is SQVTM and CDR2 is ANQGSEA. This CDR3 is 13 amino acids long. Deletions cut 7 bases from V and 7 bases from J, with 18 bases between. CDR3 amino acids: CSAPRTGSNTQYF. The CDR3 region has the DNA TGCAGCGCCCCCCGAACAGGGTCAAATACGCAGTATTTT.

The V gene is TRBV5-1, the J gene TRBJ1-1; tentatively, D is TRBD1 (6 bases). Germline loops: CDR1 SGHRS, CDR2 YFSETQ. The CDR3 runs 14 residues. V lost 4 bases and J 1 base, leaving 11 bases between the germline ends. The DNA of the CDR3 is TGCGCCAGCAGCAGGGGGACTGAGAACACTGAAGCTTTCTTT. This gives the protein CASSRGTENTEAFF.

This clonotype was counted between two and nine times. The rearrangement joins TRBV12-3 or TRBV12-4 to TRBJ1-4, with no clear D. This CDR3 contains 14 residues. V gave up 3 bases and J gave up 8 bases, with 13 bases separating them. The CDR3, as DNA: TGTGCCAGCAGTTTTGGTCCCGGTTACGAAAAACTGTTTTTT. Its protein product is CASSFGPGYEKLFF.